This T cell receptor (beta chain) derives from a study of shared clonotypes between healthy human individuals. Germline CDR1 is SGDLS and CDR2 is YYNGEE. CDR3 size: 13 residues. The germline V and J ends were trimmed by 1 base and 2 bases, with 6 bases remaining between them. Once extracted for a subset, genomic DNA was divided evenly among several immunoSEQ plates. The repertoire was sequenced with immunoSEQ multiplex PCR; TCRdb's copy has only in-frame clones and lacks some. In the table there are about 1.5 million clones, 95% to 99% of which are singletons. The authors divided CD4+ cells into CD45RA+ naive and CD45RA-negative memory subsets. In regard to this clone: Antigen specificity is unknown.

General study points: Among donors, clonotype sharing was expected to be affected by sequencing depth. Around 4.9% of naive CD4 clonotypes were shared across four donors.

The chain links TRBV9 to TRBJ2-5; D gene ambiguous. This TCR derives from a man aged 30 to 39 in good health. Sequenced: naive CD4+ T cells sorted from blood. Subset denoted: CD45RA+ positively selected. CDR3 region: CASSVSSQETQYF. Here the CDR3 DNA reads TGTGCCAGCAGCGTAAGCAGTCAAGAGACCCAGTACTTC.